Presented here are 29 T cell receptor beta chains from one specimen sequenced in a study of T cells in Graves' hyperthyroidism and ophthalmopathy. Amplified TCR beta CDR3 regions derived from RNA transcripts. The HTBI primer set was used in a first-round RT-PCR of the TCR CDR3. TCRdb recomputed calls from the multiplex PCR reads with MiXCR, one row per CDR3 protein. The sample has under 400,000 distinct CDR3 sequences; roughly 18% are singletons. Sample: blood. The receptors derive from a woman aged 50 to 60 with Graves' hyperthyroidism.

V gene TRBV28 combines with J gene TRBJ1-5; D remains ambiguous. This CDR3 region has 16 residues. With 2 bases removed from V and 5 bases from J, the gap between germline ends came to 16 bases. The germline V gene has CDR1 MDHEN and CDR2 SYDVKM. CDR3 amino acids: CASSLGALEVYQPQHF. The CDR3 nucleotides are TGTGCCAGCAGTTTAGGAGCCTTAGAGGTATATCAGCCCCAGCATTTT.

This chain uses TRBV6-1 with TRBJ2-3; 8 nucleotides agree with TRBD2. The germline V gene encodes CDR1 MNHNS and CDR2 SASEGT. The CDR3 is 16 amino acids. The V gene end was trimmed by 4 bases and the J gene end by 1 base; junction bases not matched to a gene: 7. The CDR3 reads CASSALGRGGTDTQYF. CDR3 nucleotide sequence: TGTGCCAGCAGTGCGCTCGGGCGGGGGGGCACAGATACGCAGTATTTT.

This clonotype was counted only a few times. The CDR3 DNA reads TGCAGCGCCAGGGGGACAGGGGGCATGAACACTGAAGCTTTCTTT. Its translation is CSARGTGGMNTEAFF. This chain joins TRBV29-1 and TRBJ1-1; 12 bases are a match to TRBD1. The CDR3 has 15 amino acids. Per the germline V gene, CDR1 is SQVTM and CDR2 is ANQGSEA. Losses at the gene ends were 7 bases for V and 0 bases for J; bases not matched to a gene: 6.

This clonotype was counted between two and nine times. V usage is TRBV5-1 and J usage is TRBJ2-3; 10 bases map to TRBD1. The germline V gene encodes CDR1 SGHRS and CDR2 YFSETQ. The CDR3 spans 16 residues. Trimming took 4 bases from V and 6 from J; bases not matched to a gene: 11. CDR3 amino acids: CASSPNRDRGVDTQYF. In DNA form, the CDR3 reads TGCGCCAGCAGCCCAAACCGGGACAGGGGAGTCGATACGCAGTATTTT.

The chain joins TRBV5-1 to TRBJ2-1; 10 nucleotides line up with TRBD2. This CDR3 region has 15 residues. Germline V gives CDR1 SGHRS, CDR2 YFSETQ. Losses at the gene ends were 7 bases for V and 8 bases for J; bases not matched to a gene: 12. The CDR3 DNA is TGCGCCAGCGGCCAACTAGCGGGAAGGAAGGATGAGCAGTTCTTC. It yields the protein CASGQLAGRKDEQFF. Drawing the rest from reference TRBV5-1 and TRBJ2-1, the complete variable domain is KAGVTQTPRYLIKTRGQQVTLSCSPISGHRSVSWYQQTPGQGLQFLFEYFSETQRNKGNFPGRFSGRQFSNSRSEMNVSTLELGDSALYLCASGQLAGRKDEQFFGPGTRLTVL.

CDR3 loop: CASSQTQGPSGITGELFF. The DNA of the CDR3 is TGCGCCAGCAGCCAAACCCAGGGACCTAGCGGGATCACCGGGGAGCTGTTTTTT. The gene calls are TRBV4-1 and TRBJ2-2; TRBD2 matches at 9 bases. The J segment lost 4 bases and the V segment lost 2 bases, leaving 11 bases of the junction unmatched. The CDR3 has 18 residues. Germline assignment: CDR1 MGHRA and CDR2 YSYEKL.

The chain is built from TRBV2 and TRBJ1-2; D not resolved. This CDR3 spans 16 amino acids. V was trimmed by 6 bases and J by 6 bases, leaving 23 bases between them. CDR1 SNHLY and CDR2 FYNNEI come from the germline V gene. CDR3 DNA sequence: TGTGCCAGCAGGGATGGCCCCGGCACACGGTCAAATGGCTACACCTTC. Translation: CASRDGPGTRSNGYTF. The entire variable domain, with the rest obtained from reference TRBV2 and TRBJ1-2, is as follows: EPEVTQTPSHQVTQMGQEVILRCVPISNHLYFYWYRQILGQKVEFLVSFYNNEISEKSEIFDDQFSVERPDGSNFTLKIRSTKLEDSAMYFCASRDGPGTRSNGYTFGSGTRLTVV.

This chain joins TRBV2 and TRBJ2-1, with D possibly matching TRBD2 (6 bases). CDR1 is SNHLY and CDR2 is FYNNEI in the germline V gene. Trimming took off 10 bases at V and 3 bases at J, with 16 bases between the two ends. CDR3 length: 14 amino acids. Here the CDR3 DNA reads TGTGCCACCGCCCCCGGGGGTGGCTACAATGAGCAGTTCTTC. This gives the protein CATAPGGGYNEQFF.

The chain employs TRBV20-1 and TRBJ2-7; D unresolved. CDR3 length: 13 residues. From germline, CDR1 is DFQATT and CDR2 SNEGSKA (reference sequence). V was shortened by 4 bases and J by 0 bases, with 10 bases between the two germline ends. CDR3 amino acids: CSANVESSYEQYF. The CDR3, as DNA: TGCAGTGCTAATGTAGAAAGCTCCTACGAGCAGTACTTC.

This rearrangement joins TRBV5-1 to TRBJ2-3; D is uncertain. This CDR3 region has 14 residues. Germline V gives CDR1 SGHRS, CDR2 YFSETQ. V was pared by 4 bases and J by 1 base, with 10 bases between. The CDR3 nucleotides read TGCGCCAGCAGCAAGAACCCCCGCACAGATACGCAGTATTTT. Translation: CASSKNPRTDTQYF.

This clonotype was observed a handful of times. CDR3 loop: CASKPTRGANVLTF. Written as DNA, the CDR3 is TGTGCCAGCAAACCGACTCGCGGGGCCAACGTCCTGACTTTC. This rearrangement joins TRBV11-2 to TRBJ2-6, with D hard to call. CDR1 SGHAT and CDR2 FQNNGV come from the germline V gene. This CDR3 has 14 residues. Between the trimmed V and J ends, which lost 7 bases and 4 bases, there was a span of 11 bases. Looking up the rest from reference TRBV11-2 and TRBJ2-6 gives the full variable domain: EAGVAQSPRYKIIEKRQSVAFWCNPISGHATLYWYQQILGQGPKLLIQFQNNGVVDDSQLPKDRFSAERLKGVDSTLKIQPAKLEDSAVYLCASKPTRGANVLTFGAGSRLTVL.

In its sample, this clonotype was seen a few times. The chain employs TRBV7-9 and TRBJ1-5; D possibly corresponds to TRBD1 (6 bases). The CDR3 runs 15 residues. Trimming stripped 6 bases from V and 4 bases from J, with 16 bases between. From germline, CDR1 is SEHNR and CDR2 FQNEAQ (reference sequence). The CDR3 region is CASSLRSGDNQPQHF. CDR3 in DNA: TGTGCCAGCAGTCTAAGGTCAGGGGATAATCAGCCCCAGCATTTT.

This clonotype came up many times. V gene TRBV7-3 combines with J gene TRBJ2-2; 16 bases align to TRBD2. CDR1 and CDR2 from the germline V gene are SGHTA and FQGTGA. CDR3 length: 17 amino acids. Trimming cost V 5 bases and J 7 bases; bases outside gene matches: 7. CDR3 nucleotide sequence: TGTGCCAGCAGCCCTGCGGGACTAGCGGGAGGGATCGGGGAGCTGTTTTTT. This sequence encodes CASSPAGLAGGIGELFF.

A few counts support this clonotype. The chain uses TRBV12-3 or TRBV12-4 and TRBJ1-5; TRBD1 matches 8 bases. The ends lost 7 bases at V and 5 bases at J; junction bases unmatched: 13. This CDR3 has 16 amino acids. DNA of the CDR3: TGTGCCAGCACCTGGGGGACAGGACGGGCTGATCAGCCCCAGCATTTT. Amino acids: CASTWGTGRADQPQHF.

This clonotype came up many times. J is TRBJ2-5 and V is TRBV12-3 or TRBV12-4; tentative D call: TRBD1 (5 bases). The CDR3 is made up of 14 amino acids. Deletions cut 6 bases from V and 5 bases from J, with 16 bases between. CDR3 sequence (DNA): TGTGCCAGCAGCCCGGACACCTTCGGGGAGACCCAGTACTTC. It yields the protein CASSPDTFGETQYF.

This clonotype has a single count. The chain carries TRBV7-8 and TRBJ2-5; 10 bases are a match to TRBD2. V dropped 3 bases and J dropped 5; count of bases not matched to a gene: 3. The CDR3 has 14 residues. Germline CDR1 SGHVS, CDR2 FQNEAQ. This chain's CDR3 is CASSLLLAGETQYF. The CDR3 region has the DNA TGTGCCAGCAGCTTGTTACTAGCGGGGGAGACCCAGTACTTC.

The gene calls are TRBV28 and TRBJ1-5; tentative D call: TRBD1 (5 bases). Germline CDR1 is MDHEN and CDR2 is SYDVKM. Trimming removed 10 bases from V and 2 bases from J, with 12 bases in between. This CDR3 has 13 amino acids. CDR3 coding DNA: TGTGCCATTGGGGGTCATGGCAATCAGCCCCAGCATTTT. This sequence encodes CAIGGHGNQPQHF.

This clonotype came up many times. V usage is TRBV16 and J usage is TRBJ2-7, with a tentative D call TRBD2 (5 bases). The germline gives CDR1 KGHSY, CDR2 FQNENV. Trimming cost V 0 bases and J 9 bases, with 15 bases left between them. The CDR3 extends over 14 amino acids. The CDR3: CASSQSARDYWQYF. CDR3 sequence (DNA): TGTGCCAGCAGCCAATCGGCCCGAGACTACTGGCAGTACTTC.

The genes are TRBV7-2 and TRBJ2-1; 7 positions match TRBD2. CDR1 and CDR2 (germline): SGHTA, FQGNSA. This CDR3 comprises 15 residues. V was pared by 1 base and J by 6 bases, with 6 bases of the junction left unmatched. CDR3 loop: CASSLGLASGNEQFF. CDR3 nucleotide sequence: TGTGCCAGCAGCTTAGGGCTGGCTAGCGGCAATGAGCAGTTCTTC.

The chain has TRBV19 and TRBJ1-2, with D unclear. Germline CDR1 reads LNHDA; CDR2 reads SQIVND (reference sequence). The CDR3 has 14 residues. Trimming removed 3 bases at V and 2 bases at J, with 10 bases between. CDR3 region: CASSIGRLNYGYTF. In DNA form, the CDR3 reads TGTGCCAGTAGTATCGGCAGGCTGAACTATGGCTACACCTTC.

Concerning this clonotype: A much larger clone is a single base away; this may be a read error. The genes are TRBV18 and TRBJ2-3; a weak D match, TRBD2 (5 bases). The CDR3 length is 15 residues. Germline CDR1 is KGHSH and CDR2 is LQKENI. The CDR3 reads CASSSLLAGTDTRYF. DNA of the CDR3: TGTGCCAGCTCATCCCTTCTGGCGGGCACAGATACGCGGTATTTT.

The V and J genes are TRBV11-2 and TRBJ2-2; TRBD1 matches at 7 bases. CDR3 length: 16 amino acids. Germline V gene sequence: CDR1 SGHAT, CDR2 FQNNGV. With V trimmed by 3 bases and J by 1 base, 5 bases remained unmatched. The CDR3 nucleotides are TGTGCCAGCAGCTTTGGCAGGACAGGGAACACCGGGGAGCTGTTTTTT. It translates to CASSFGRTGNTGELFF.

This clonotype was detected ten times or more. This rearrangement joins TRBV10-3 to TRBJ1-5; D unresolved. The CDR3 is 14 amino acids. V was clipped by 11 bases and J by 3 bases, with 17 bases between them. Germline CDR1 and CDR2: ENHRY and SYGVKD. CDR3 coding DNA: TGTGCCGCCCATGACGGACGGCCCAATCAGCCCCAGCATTTT. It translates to CAAHDGRPNQPQHF.

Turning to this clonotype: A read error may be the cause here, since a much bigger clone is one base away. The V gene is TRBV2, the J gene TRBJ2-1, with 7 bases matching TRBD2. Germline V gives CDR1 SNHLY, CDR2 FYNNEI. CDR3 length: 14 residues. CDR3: CASGRESSYKEQFF. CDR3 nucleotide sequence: TGTGCCAGCGGGCGGGAGTCCTCCTACAAGGAGCAGTTCTTC. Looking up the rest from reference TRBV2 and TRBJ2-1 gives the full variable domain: EPEVTQTPSHQVTQMGQEVILRCVPISNHLYFYWYRQILGQKVEFLVSFYNNEISEKSEIFDDQFSVERPDGSNFTLKIRSTKLEDSAMYFCASGRESSYKEQFFGPGTRLTVL.

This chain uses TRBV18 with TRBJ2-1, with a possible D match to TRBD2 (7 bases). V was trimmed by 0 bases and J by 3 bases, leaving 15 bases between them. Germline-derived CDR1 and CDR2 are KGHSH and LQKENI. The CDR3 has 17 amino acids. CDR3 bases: TGTGCCAGCTCACCACCTCCAGCGGGGACATACTACAATGAGCAGTTCTTC. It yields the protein CASSPPPAGTYYNEQFF.

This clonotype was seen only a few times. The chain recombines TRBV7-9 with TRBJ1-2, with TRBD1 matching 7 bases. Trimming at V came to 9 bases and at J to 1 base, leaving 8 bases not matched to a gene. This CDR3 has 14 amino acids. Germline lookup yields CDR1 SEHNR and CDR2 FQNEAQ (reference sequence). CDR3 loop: CASRWTGLNYGYTF. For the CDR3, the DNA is TGTGCCAGTAGATGGACAGGTCTTAACTATGGCTACACCTTC.

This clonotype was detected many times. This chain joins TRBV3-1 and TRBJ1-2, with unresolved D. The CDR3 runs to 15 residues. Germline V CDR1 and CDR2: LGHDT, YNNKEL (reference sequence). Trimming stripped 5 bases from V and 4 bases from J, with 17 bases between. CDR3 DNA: TGTGCCAGCAGCGATGATGCAGGTTGGGGCTATGGCTACACCTTC. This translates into CASSDDAGWGYGYTF.

CDR3 sequence: CASSKGQGAKYQETQYF. As DNA, the CDR3 is TGCGCCAGCAGCAAAGGACAGGGGGCAAAGTACCAAGAGACCCAGTACTTC. V is TRBV5-1 and J is TRBJ2-5; TRBD1 agrees at 11 bases. This CDR3 is 17 amino acids long. V was clipped by 4 bases and J by 0 bases; unmatched bases: 8. Per the germline V gene, CDR1 is SGHRS and CDR2 is YFSETQ.

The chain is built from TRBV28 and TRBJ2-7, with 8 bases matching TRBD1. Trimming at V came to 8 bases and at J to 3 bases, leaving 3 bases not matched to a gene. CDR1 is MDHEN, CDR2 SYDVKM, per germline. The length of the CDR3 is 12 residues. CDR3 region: CASRTGFYEQYF. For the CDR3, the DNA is TGTGCCAGCCGGACAGGGTTCTACGAGCAGTACTTC.